One TCR beta chain is described in this entry. The target antigen is unknown. These data are taken from a study of lymphopenia after photon versus proton radiotherapy. Overall study results and limits: Survival link was tested only in deceased patients; proton benefit remains a possibility. Relative stability marked proton patients; photon patients lost diversity and naive cells. After lymphocyte nadir, photon-treated repertoires showed oligoclonal expansion, especially CD8+ Temra.

Measured with immunoSEQ multiplex PCR; TCRdb has only the in-frame clones, and not every one. The sample lists around 55,000 clones, 70% to 85% occurring once. The clonotype comes from a man in his 60s with pancreatic cancer. Specimen: peripheral blood, collected from a patient treated with proton-based radiotherapy.

The CDR3 nucleotides are TGTGCCAGCAGTTTCCTGCAAGCCACCGGGGAGCTGTTTTTT. This encodes CASSFLQATGELFF. V gene TRBV28 combines with J gene TRBJ2-2; D ambiguous. Trimming took 3 bases from V and 4 from J, leaving 9 bases between them. Germline assignment: CDR1 MDHEN and CDR2 SYDVKM. CDR3 length: 14 residues. The full variable domain, its missing parts supplied by reference TRBV28 and TRBJ2-2, is DVKVTQSSRYLVKRTGEKVFLECVQDMDHENMFWYRQDPGLGLRLIYFSYDVKMKEKGDIPEGYSVSREKKERFSLILESASTNQTSMYLCASSFLQATGELFFGEGSRLTVL.